This TCR beta chain was found in a study of T cell responses to AZD1222 COVID-19 vaccine. On this clone itself: Its antigen remains unidentified.

Deletions cut 5 bases from V and 3 bases from J, with 10 bases between. The CDR3 consists of 13 residues. CDR1 and CDR2 (germline): MNHEY, SVGAGI. The assay was immunoSEQ multiplex PCR, and TCRdb's table has in-frame clones only and misses some. The data contain approximately 210,000 clones, 90% to 95% of them singletons. Broader study findings: Targeting of unmutated variant regions was reportedly seen in nearly half of spike-specific TCRs. White British ancestry dominated among donors, who included more females, and clonal diversity was possibly underestimated. Baseline seropositivity occurred in only six AZD1222 recipients.

The clonotype was recovered from an adult who received the MenACWY meningococcal vaccine as a control. The source material was peripheral blood, sampled 28 days after the second dose of the MenACWY control vaccine. J is TRBJ1-1 and V is TRBV6-5, with D possibly being TRBD1 (5 bases). CDR3: CASSRPRDTEAFF. The DNA for the CDR3 is TGTGCCAGCAGTAGACCCAGGGACACTGAAGCTTTCTTT.